A single sample is the source of the 30 T cell receptor beta chains below, sequenced in a study of CD8 T cells in ankylosing spondylitis. One entry per CDR3 protein, called by TCRdb with MiXCR from the 5' RACE reads. The table shows approximately 180,000 distinct CDR3 sequences, with 18% occurring only once. The sequenced sample was blood, either unsorted or a sorted T cell fraction (not recorded which). Every receptor here comes from a male donor under 30 with ankylosing spondylitis or in good health (not recorded which).

This clonotype showed up many times. The chain uses TRBV7-9 and TRBJ1-1; D possibly corresponds to TRBD1 (5 bases). Trimming left V 2 bases short and J 1 base short, with 5 bases between. This CDR3 has 13 amino acids. CDR1 is SEHNR, CDR2 FQNEAQ, per germline (reference sequence). The CDR3 protein is CASSLTGNTEAFF. DNA for the CDR3: TGTGCCAGCAGCTTAACAGGGAACACTGAAGCTTTCTTT. The full variable domain, with the rest looked up from reference TRBV7-9 and TRBJ1-1, is DTGVSQNPRHKITKRGQNVTFRCDPISEHNRLYWYRQTLGQGPEFLTYFQNEAQLEKSRLLSDRFSAERPKGSFSTLEIQRTEQGDSAMYLCASSLTGNTEAFFGQGTRLTVV.

The table lists this clonotype with many counts. The genes are TRBV6-5 and TRBJ2-7; D remains ambiguous. Trimming removed 0 bases at V and 2 bases at J, with 11 bases between. Germline lookup yields CDR1 MNHEY and CDR2 SVGAGI. The CDR3 has 15 amino acids. CDR3 region: CASSYSPAPTYEQYF. The CDR3 DNA is TGTGCCAGCAGTTACTCTCCCGCTCCCACCTACGAGCAGTACTTC.

This clonotype was counted many times. The J gene is TRBJ2-7, the V gene TRBV5-1; a weak D match, TRBD1 (6 bases). This CDR3 contains 15 residues. The V end lost 0 bases, the J end lost 2 bases, and 12 bases lay between the germline ends. Germline V gives CDR1 SGHRS, CDR2 YFSETQ. The CDR3 spells CASSLAPDRTYEQYV. The DNA of the CDR3 is TGCGCCAGCAGCTTGGCCCCCGACAGGACCTACGAGCAGTACGTC.

This clonotype occurred many times. The V and J genes are TRBV10-2 and TRBJ2-3; 9 bases align to TRBD1. This CDR3 spans 15 amino acids. Germline V gene sequence: CDR1 WSHSY, CDR2 SAAADI. J lost 3 bases, V lost 8 bases, and 9 bases had no gene match. CDR3 bases: TGCGCCAGCCACACGACAGGGGGAGGGACAGATACGCAGTATTTT. It codes for CASHTTGGGTDTQYF.

This clonotype appeared many times. The V call is TRBV13, the J call TRBJ2-7, with TRBD1 as a possible D gene (5 bases). V gave up 5 bases and J gave up 3 bases, with 23 bases separating them. Germline lookup yields CDR1 PRHDT and CDR2 FYEKMQ (reference sequence). The CDR3 sequence is 17 residues long. The CDR3 DNA reads TGTGCCAGCAGCCCCAAGCAGCAGCAGACAGCGAACTACGAGCAGTACTTC. It encodes CASSPKQQQTANYEQYF.

This clonotype was counted ten times or more. This chain uses TRBV20-1 with TRBJ2-7; D might be TRBD1 or TRBD2, each matching 5 bases. The CDR3 covers 15 residues. V was clipped by 1 base and J by 3 bases, with 16 bases between them. Per germline, CDR1 DFQATT and CDR2 SNEGSKA (reference sequence). This CDR3 reads CSARGTRDRLYEQYF. CDR3 bases: TGCAGTGCTAGAGGGACCCGGGACCGACTCTACGAGCAGTACTTC.

This clonotype was detected a few times. V usage is TRBV20-1 and J usage is TRBJ2-1; no clear D. Germline loops: CDR1 DFQATT, CDR2 SNEGSKA (reference sequence). The CDR3 runs 14 residues. Trimming took off 3 bases at V and 0 bases at J, with 9 bases between the two ends. The CDR3 is CSASQGVSYNEQFF. The CDR3 DNA sequence: TGCAGTGCTAGTCAAGGTGTCTCCTACAATGAGCAGTTCTTC.

This clonotype was observed at least ten times. The chain carries TRBV12-3 or TRBV12-4 and TRBJ2-7, with TRBD1 matching 8 bases. Trimming at V came to 5 bases and at J to 3 bases, leaving 12 bases not matched to a gene. This CDR3 is built from 16 residues. CDR3 in amino acids: CASSTDPRGTGYEQYF. The CDR3, as DNA: TGTGCCAGCAGTACTGACCCCCGTGGGACAGGCTACGAGCAGTACTTC.

This clonotype was found a few times. The gene calls are TRBV12-3 or TRBV12-4 and TRBJ1-1; D call uncertain. Trimming took off 5 bases at V and 4 bases at J, with 14 bases between the two ends. The CDR3 extends over 14 amino acids. The CDR3 DNA reads as TGTGCCAGCAGTGGCGTGGGAGGGAGCACTGAAGCTTTCTTT. It translates to CASSGVGGSTEAFF.

This clonotype occurred once. The chain recombines TRBV28 with TRBJ1-1, with D possibly matching TRBD1 (6 bases). With 5 bases removed from V and 8 bases from J, the gap between germline ends came to 12 bases. This CDR3 is built from 12 residues. The germline V gene encodes CDR1 MDHEN and CDR2 SYDVKM. The CDR3 loop is CASSPGHLEAFF. DNA for the CDR3: TGTGCCAGCAGTCCGGGACACCTCGAAGCTTTCTTT. The variable domain in full, with the rest retrieved from reference TRBV28 and TRBJ1-1, is DVKVTQSSRYLVKRTGEKVFLECVQDMDHENMFWYRQDPGLGLRLIYFSYDVKMKEKGDIPEGYSVSREKKERFSLILESASTNQTSMYLCASSPGHLEAFFGQGTRLTVV.

This clonotype was detected many times. The V and J genes are TRBV6-2 or TRBV6-3 and TRBJ2-7; TRBD1 is a possible D gene (6 bases). V was pared by 5 bases and J by 1 base, with 12 bases between. From germline, CDR1 is MNHEY and CDR2 SVGEGT. The length of the CDR3 is 14 residues. The CDR3 bases are TGTGCCAGCAGTACCCGGGACACGTCCTACGAGCAGTACTTC. This codes for CASSTRDTSYEQYF.

The chain couples TRBV10-1 to TRBJ2-2; D is unresolved. The CDR3 runs 13 residues. Looked up from germline, CDR1 is WNHNN and CDR2 is SYGVQD (reference sequence). V lost 3 bases, J lost 4 bases, and 6 bases lay in between. CDR3 residues: CASSEQFTGELFF. Here the CDR3 DNA reads TGCGCCAGCAGTGAACAGTTCACCGGGGAGCTGTTTTTT.

This clonotype was counted ten times or more. A junction end diverges from the germline sequence, so it may reflect a read error. The rearrangement uses TRBV7-9 and TRBJ1-1; D possibly corresponds to TRBD1 (5 bases). The CDR3 spans 14 residues. Germline V gives CDR1 SEHNR, CDR2 FQNEAQ (reference sequence). The CDR3 protein is CASSLGGANTEAFF. The DNA for the CDR3 is TGCGCCAGCAGCTTGGGAGGGGCGAACACTGAAGCTTTCTTT.

This clonotype was seen at least ten times. The chain links TRBV30 to TRBJ1-5; D gene unclear. Germline V gene lookup returns CDR1 GTSNPN and CDR2 SVGIG (reference sequence). The CDR3 loop spans 13 amino acids. Trimming pared 0 bases from V and 9 bases from J, leaving 12 bases between. DNA for the CDR3: TGTGCCTGGAGTGTAAGGGCCGGTGGGCCCCAGCATTTT. It encodes CAWSVRAGGPQHF.

This clonotype was seen ten or more times. The V and J genes are TRBV20-1 and TRBJ1-6; 7 bases agree with TRBD1. The junction had 13 bases not matched to a gene; V was cut back by 0 bases and J by 2 bases. This CDR3 contains 19 residues. Germline V gives CDR1 DFQATT, CDR2 SNEGSKA (reference sequence). The CDR3 DNA reads TGCAGTGCTAGAGATCTGTATAGGGGGCGCGGCACCTATAATTCACCCCTCCACTTT. Protein: CSARDLYRGRGTYNSPLHF.

This clonotype was observed at least ten times. The rearrangement joins TRBV24-1 to TRBJ2-2; D is uncertain. The V gene's germline CDR1 is KGHDR and CDR2 SFDVKD. The CDR3 sequence is 12 residues long. V was cut by 7 bases and J by 5 bases, with 7 bases left in between. The CDR3, as DNA: TGTGCCACCAGGCCACCTACCGGGGAGCTGTTTTTT. Its protein product is CATRPPTGELFF.

This sequence joins TRBV29-1 and TRBJ2-5, with a weak D call TRBD2 (5 bases). V was pared by 4 bases and J by 5 bases, with 17 bases between. Germline assignment: CDR1 SQVTM and CDR2 ANQGSEA. This CDR3 comprises 14 residues. CDR3 nucleotide sequence: TGCAGCGTTGGGCGGGTCTTGGTCCGGGAGACCCAGTACTTC. Its translation is CSVGRVLVRETQYF.

V usage is TRBV25-1 and J usage is TRBJ2-1; 8 nucleotides line up with TRBD2. After removal of 7 bases from V and 2 bases from J, the junction contained 1 base not matched to a gene. Germline V lookup: CDR1 MGHDK, CDR2 SYGVNS. This CDR3 spans 13 amino acids. Here the CDR3 DNA reads TGTGCCAGCAAACTAGCGGCCTACAATGAGCAGTTCTTC. It translates to CASKLAAYNEQFF.

V is TRBV7-3 and J is TRBJ2-1, with 13 positions matching TRBD2. Germline values: CDR1 SGHTA, CDR2 FQGTGA. CDR3 size: 14 residues. The junction had 5 bases not matched to a gene; V was cut back by 4 bases and J by 11 bases. CDR3 loop: CASSSTSGGGKQFF. In nucleotides, the CDR3 is TGTGCCAGCAGCTCCACTAGCGGGGGGGGCAAGCAGTTCTTC.

This clonotype came up a few times. The chain links TRBV6-1 to TRBJ2-6, with D perhaps matching TRBD1 or TRBD2 (5 bases each). Germline V CDR1 and CDR2: MNHNS, SASEGT. V gave up 6 bases and J gave up 1 base, with 10 bases separating them. The CDR3 totals 15 residues. The CDR3 here is CASRAEGSGANVLTF. The CDR3 DNA is TGTGCCAGCAGAGCCGAGGGGTCTGGGGCCAACGTCCTGACTTTC.

This clonotype was observed many times. This chain joins TRBV5-5 and TRBJ1-5, with D unclear. CDR3 length equals 13 residues. The V gene's germline CDR1 is SGHKS and CDR2 YYEKEE (reference sequence). V lost 4 bases and J 7 bases, leaving 12 bases between the germline ends. The CDR3 region is CASSLVGRQPQHF. In nucleotides, the CDR3 is TGTGCCAGCAGCCTGGTAGGGCGCCAGCCCCAGCATTTT.

In its sample, this clonotype was seen a few times. The chain employs TRBV20-1 and TRBJ2-3, with 12 nucleotides matching TRBD2. The V and J ends lost 5 bases and 6 bases, in that order; junction bases with no gene match: 9. CDR1 and CDR2 from the germline V gene are DFQATT and SNEGSKA (reference sequence). CDR3 length equals 15 residues. CDR3 sequence: CSASRLAGVQDTQYF. DNA for the CDR3: TGCAGTGCTTCGCGACTAGCGGGAGTCCAGGATACGCAGTATTTT.

The table lists this clonotype with many counts. The V call is TRBV20-1, the J call TRBJ1-2; D is possibly TRBD1 (6 bases). Germline assignment: CDR1 DFQATT and CDR2 SNEGSKA (reference sequence). This CDR3 spans 14 amino acids. The V end lost 5 bases, the J end lost 8 bases, and 21 bases lay between the germline ends. The CDR3 DNA reads TGCAGTGCTGGAACAGGGCAGGGTTTGGGAGGCTACACCTTC. It specifies CSAGTGQGLGGYTF.

A few counts support this clonotype. The CDR3: CSAVPGLSTDTQYF. The CDR3 bases are TGCAGTGCTGTACCGGGACTCAGCACAGATACGCAGTATTTT. The gene calls are TRBV20-1 and TRBJ2-3, with D possibly TRBD2 on 6 matching bases. This CDR3 has 14 residues. V shed 5 bases and J shed 0 bases, with 12 bases lying between them. CDR1 and CDR2 (germline): DFQATT, SNEGSKA (reference sequence).

The V gene is TRBV20-1, the J gene TRBJ2-3, with D unresolved. The CDR3 runs to 12 residues. The V and J ends lost 2 bases and 4 bases respectively, with 7 bases between them. CDR1 and CDR2 from the germline V gene are DFQATT and SNEGSKA (reference sequence). CDR3 coding DNA: TGCAGTGCTAGAACCACCTCAGATACGCAGTATTTT. As protein: CSARTTSDTQYF.

This clonotype was detected many times. The chain combines TRBV18 with TRBJ2-3; 8 nucleotides line up with TRBD1. This CDR3 is built from 16 residues. Trimming took 3 bases from V and 4 from J; bases not matched to a gene: 9. Germline CDR1 is KGHSH and CDR2 is LQKENI. The CDR3 reads CASSPYRTGSADTQYF. The CDR3 region has the DNA TGTGCCAGCTCACCGTATCGGACAGGGAGCGCAGATACGCAGTATTTT.

V is TRBV6-1 and J is TRBJ2-7, with D possibly matching TRBD2 (6 bases). Germline CDR1 MNHNS, CDR2 SASEGT. With 4 bases removed from V and 5 bases from J, the gap between germline ends came to 15 bases. The CDR3 extends over 14 amino acids. DNA for the CDR3: TGTGCCAGCAGTGCGACTGTGGAGGGGCACGAGCAGTACGTC. This gives the protein CASSATVEGHEQYV.

This clonotype appeared many times. This chain joins TRBV7-9 and TRBJ1-1; no clear D gene. Between the trimmed V and J ends, which lost 4 bases and 4 bases, there was a span of 13 bases. This CDR3 has 14 amino acids. Germline CDR1 is SEHNR and CDR2 is FQNEAQ (reference sequence). The CDR3 sequence: CASSSSFATTEAFF. CDR3 sequence (DNA): TGTGCCAGCAGCTCCTCTTTCGCGACCACTGAAGCTTTCTTT.

This clonotype was detected ten times or more. The rearrangement uses TRBV7-9 and TRBJ2-5; 9 bases agree with TRBD1. The CDR3 consists of 15 residues. The germline CDR1 and CDR2 sequences are SEHNR and FQNEAQ (reference sequence). V was pared by 5 bases and J by 3 bases, with 7 bases of the junction left unmatched. The CDR3 is CASSSRDRAEETQYF. The CDR3 nucleotides are TGTGCCAGCAGCAGCCGGGACAGGGCCGAAGAGACCCAGTACTTC.

This clonotype was detected many times. V usage is TRBV12-3 or TRBV12-4 and J usage is TRBJ1-2; TRBD1 aligns across 11 bases. This CDR3 contains 15 residues. V trimming: 7 bases; J trimming: 6 bases; junction bases outside the gene matches: 10. CDR3 DNA: TGTGCCAGCACCGGGGGACAGGGGGAAGCTCATGGCTACACCTTC. It specifies CASTGGQGEAHGYTF.